This TCR beta chain originates from a study of technical replicates of blood from several donors. Using immunoSEQ multiplex PCR, the repertoire was profiled, and TCRdb retains in-frame clones only, with some absent. The table has approximately 70,000 clones, under 98% seen once; the top ten hold 0.25% to 0.3%. Germline values: CDR1 SNHLY, CDR2 FYNNEI. This CDR3 spans 14 amino acids. Trimming removed 7 bases from V and 4 bases from J; junction bases left unmatched: 5. The sample consisted of T cells isolated from PBMCs. This sequence joins TRBV2 and TRBJ1-5, with 9 bases lining up with TRBD1. This receptor was obtained from a human donor in good health. CDR3 amino acids: CASTKDRGNQPQHF. The CDR3 DNA is TGTGCCAGCACCAAGGACAGGGGAAATCAGCCCCAGCATTTT.